These 16 T cell receptor beta chains originate from one sample sequenced in a study of blood T cell repertoires in COVID-19. Profiling relied on immunoSEQ multiplex PCR, and the TCRdb table lists in-frame clones only, not all of them. Found here are under 250,000 clones, about 79% of them singletons; the top ten hold roughly 3.5%. The sequenced sample consisted of PBMCs or T cells enriched from blood (not recorded which). These receptors originate from an older woman who had recovered from COVID-19.

The chain has TRBV9 and TRBJ1-4, with D possibly TRBD1 on 5 matching bases. CDR3 length: 15 amino acids. Trimming pared 7 bases from V and 4 bases from J, leaving 17 bases between. The germline gives CDR1 SGDLS, CDR2 YYNGEE. DNA for the CDR3: TGTGCCAGCGGGCCCGGGGGGGGAGTTAATGAAAAACTGTTTTTT. Its protein is CASGPGGGVNEKLFF.

V and J are TRBV9 and TRBJ2-7; D may be TRBD1 (6 bases). This CDR3 region has 14 residues. Per the germline V gene, CDR1 is SGDLS and CDR2 is YYNGEE. V lost 4 bases and J lost 3, with 14 bases in between. Written as DNA, the CDR3 is TGTGCCAGCAGCCCTCGGGACACCAACTACGAGCAGTACTTC. Protein sequence: CASSPRDTNYEQYF.

This clone has a single count. Here the CDR3 reads CAISESFGNEKLFF. In DNA, the CDR3 is TGTGCCATCAGTGAGTCGTTCGGGAATGAAAAACTGTTTTTT. The V gene is TRBV10-3, the J gene TRBJ1-4; no firm D call. CDR1 and CDR2 from the germline V gene are ENHRY and SYGVKD. This CDR3 has 14 residues. Trimming pared 0 bases from V and 5 bases from J, leaving 7 bases between.

The chain recombines TRBV5-4 with TRBJ2-5; 7 bases match TRBD1. V was clipped by 6 bases and J by 3 bases; unmatched bases: 5. Per germline, CDR1 SGHNT and CDR2 YYREEE (reference sequence). The CDR3 spans 13 residues. The CDR3 DNA sequence: TGTGCCAGCACATATACAGGGGAAGAGACCCAGTACTTC. Amino acid sequence: CASTYTGEETQYF.

CDR3 DNA: TGTGCCAGCAGCCCCGGACTAGCGGGAGGAGGGGGGGAGACCCAGTACTTC. As protein: CASSPGLAGGGGETQYF. J is TRBJ2-5 and V is TRBV7-2, with TRBD2 identical over 14 bases. CDR3 length: 17 amino acids. With 5 bases clipped from V and 5 bases from J, the junction kept 10 bases outside the gene matches. The germline gives CDR1 SGHTA, CDR2 FQGNSA.

This chain uses TRBV9 with TRBJ1-5; D is unresolved. Trimming pared 0 bases from V and 0 bases from J, leaving 7 bases between. Germline loops: CDR1 SGDLS, CDR2 YYNGEE. CDR3 size: 15 residues. The CDR3 spells CASSVGVYSNQPQHF. The DNA for the CDR3 is TGTGCCAGCAGCGTAGGCGTATATAGCAATCAGCCCCAGCATTTT.

This clone was detected once. The rearrangement uses TRBV11-1 and TRBJ2-2; 12 bases map to TRBD2. Germline V gene data show CDR1 as SGHAT and CDR2 as FQDESV (reference sequence). With 5 bases clipped from V and 6 bases from J, the junction kept 7 bases outside the gene matches. The CDR3 consists of 16 residues. For the CDR3, the DNA is TGTGCCAGCAGCCCCTCCCTAGCGGGAGGGCCCGGGGAGCTGTTTTTT. This encodes CASSPSLAGGPGELFF.

The genes are TRBV7-8 and TRBJ2-3; 10 bases map to TRBD1. In germline, CDR1 is SGHVS, CDR2 FQNEAQ. J lost 4 bases, V lost 5 bases, and 6 bases had no gene match. The CDR3 sequence is 15 residues long. The CDR3 is CASSPLGQGSDTQYF. The CDR3 DNA reads as TGTGCCAGCAGCCCACTGGGACAGGGGTCAGATACGCAGTATTTT.

This sequence joins TRBV19 and TRBJ2-7; 9 bases agree with TRBD2. Germline trimming cut 6 bases from V and 4 bases from J; bases unmatched to any gene: 10. Germline V gene sequence: CDR1 LNHDA, CDR2 SQIVND (reference sequence). This CDR3 contains 15 residues. The CDR3 DNA reads as TGTGCCAGTAGAGACTTAGCGGGAGCTAGGTACGAGCAGTACTTC. Its protein product is CASRDLAGARYEQYF.

This chain uses TRBV3-1 (or the pseudogene TRBV3-2) with TRBJ2-5; 12 nucleotides agree with TRBD2. Germline V gene data show CDR1 as LGHDT and CDR2 as YNNKEL (reference sequence). There are 20 residues in the CDR3. V trimming: 1 base; J trimming: 0 bases; junction bases outside the gene matches: 12. CDR3 coding DNA: TGTGCCAGCAGCCAAGGGTCTAGCGGGGGGGTCTTGGCGTACCAAGAGACCCAGTACTTC. Its translation: CASSQGSSGGVLAYQETQYF.

The chain recombines TRBV19 with TRBJ2-6; 8 bases match TRBD1. There are 16 residues in the CDR3. V was pared by 1 base and J by 2 bases, with 1 base of the junction left unmatched. Per the germline V gene, CDR1 is LNHDA and CDR2 is SQIVND (reference sequence). The CDR3 region is CASSIGTGTGANVLTF. The CDR3 nucleotides are TGTGCCAGTAGTATAGGGACAGGGACTGGGGCCAACGTCCTGACTTTC.

The V call is TRBV23-1, the J call TRBJ1-1; 8 positions agree with TRBD1. TRBV23-1 is filed as an ORF, its function uncertain. CDR3 size: 19 residues. Losses at the gene ends were 0 bases for V and 0 bases for J; bases not matched to a gene: 12. The CDR3 nucleotides are TGCGCCAGCAGTCAATCGGGACAGGCCGATCCCGATTTGAACACTGAAGCTTTCTTT. This translates into CASSQSGQADPDLNTEAFF.

The chain joins TRBV18 to TRBJ2-3; TRBD2 agrees at 9 bases. The germline V gene has CDR1 KGHSH and CDR2 LQKENI. The V and J ends lost 0 bases and 0 bases, in that order; junction bases with no gene match: 4. The CDR3 loop spans 17 amino acids. CDR3 sequence reads: CASSPPLAGPSTDTQYF. The CDR3 DNA follows: TGTGCCAGCTCACCACCGCTAGCGGGACCTAGCACAGATACGCAGTATTTT.

J is TRBJ2-7 and V is TRBV19, with 9 nucleotides matching TRBD1. Looked up from germline, CDR1 is LNHDA and CDR2 is SQIVND (reference sequence). CDR3 length: 15 residues. The J segment lost 6 bases and the V segment lost 4 bases, leaving 10 bases of the junction unmatched. CDR3 in amino acids: CASSRPNRGRVEQYF. The CDR3 nucleotides are TGTGCCAGTAGTAGGCCCAACAGGGGGCGGGTCGAGCAGTACTTC.

The chain has TRBV7-2 and TRBJ2-1; 9 bases are shared with TRBD1. The V gene's germline CDR1 is SGHTA and CDR2 FQGNSA. The V gene end was trimmed by 4 bases and the J gene end by 7 bases; junction bases not matched to a gene: 8. The CDR3 spans 15 residues. The CDR3 sequence is CASSSDRGSRNEQFF. CDR3 nucleotides: TGTGCCAGCAGCTCGGACAGGGGATCCAGGAATGAGCAGTTCTTC. Using reference TRBV7-2 and TRBJ2-1 for the parts outside the CDR3, the full variable domain is GAGVSQSPSNKVTEKGKDVELRCDPISGHTALYWYRQSLGQGLEFLIYFQGNSAPDKSGLPSDRFSAERTGGSVSTLTIQRTQQEDSAVYLCASSSDRGSRNEQFFGPGTRLTVL.

The gene calls are TRBV5-6 and TRBJ2-4; D is unclear. Trimming stripped 3 bases from V and 0 bases from J, with 13 bases between. The CDR3 is 16 amino acids. Germline values: CDR1 SGHDT, CDR2 YYEEEE. CDR3 sequence reads: CASSSLTHLAKNIQYF. Written as DNA, the CDR3 is TGTGCCAGCAGCTCGCTGACACATTTAGCCAAAAACATTCAGTACTTC.